The clone carrying this T cell receptor beta chain was counted a few times. The data are from a study of T cells of healthy individuals. TCRdb called the 5' RACE reads again in MiXCR, with one record for every CDR3 protein. The sample shows approximately 52,000 distinct CDR3 sequences, around 15% of them seen only once. Germline CDR1 is SGHTA and CDR2 is FQGNSA. Trimming removed 5 bases from V and 1 base from J; junction bases left unmatched: 7. The CDR3 is 16 amino acids. The receptor comes from a human donor in good health. The genes are TRBV7-2 and TRBJ2-1, with 8 bases matching TRBD2. The CDR3: CASSPGAGGSYNEQFF. For the CDR3, the DNA is TGTGCCAGCAGCCCCGGCGCGGGGGGTTCCTACAATGAGCAGTTCTTC.